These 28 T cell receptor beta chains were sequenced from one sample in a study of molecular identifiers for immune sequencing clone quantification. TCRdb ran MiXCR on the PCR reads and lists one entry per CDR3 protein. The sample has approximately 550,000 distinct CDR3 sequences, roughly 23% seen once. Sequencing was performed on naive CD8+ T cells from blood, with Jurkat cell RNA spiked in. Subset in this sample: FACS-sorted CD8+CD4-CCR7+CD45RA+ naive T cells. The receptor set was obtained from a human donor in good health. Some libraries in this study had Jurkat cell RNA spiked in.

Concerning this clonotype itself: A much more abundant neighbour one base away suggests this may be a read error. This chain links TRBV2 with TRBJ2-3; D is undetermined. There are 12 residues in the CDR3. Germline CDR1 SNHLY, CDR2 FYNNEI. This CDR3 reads CASGDMTDTQYF. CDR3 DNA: TGTGCCAGCGGTGATATGACAGATACGCAGTATTTT.

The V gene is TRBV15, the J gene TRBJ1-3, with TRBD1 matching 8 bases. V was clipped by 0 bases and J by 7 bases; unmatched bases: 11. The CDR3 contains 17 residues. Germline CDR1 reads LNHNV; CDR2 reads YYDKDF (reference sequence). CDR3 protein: CATSRDQGAGPGNTIYF. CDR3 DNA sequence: TGTGCCACCAGCAGAGATCAGGGGGCAGGGCCCGGGAACACCATATATTTT.

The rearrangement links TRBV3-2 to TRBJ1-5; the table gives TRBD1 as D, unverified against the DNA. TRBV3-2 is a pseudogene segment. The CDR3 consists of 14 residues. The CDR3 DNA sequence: TGTGCCAGCAGCCAAGCCAGGGGGGATCAGCCCCAGCATTTT. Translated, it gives CASSQARGDQPQHF.

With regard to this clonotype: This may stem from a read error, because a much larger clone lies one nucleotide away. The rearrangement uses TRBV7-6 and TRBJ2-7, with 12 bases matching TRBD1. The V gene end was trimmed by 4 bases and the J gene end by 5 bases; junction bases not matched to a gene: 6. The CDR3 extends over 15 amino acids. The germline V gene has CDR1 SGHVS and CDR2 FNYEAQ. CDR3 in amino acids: CASSSRGQGAHEQYF. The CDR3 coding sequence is TGTGCCAGCAGCTCCCGGGGACAGGGGGCTCACGAGCAGTACTTC.

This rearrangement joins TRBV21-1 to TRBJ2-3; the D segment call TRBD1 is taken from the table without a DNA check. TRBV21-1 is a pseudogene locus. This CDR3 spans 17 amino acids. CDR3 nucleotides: TGTGCCAGCAGCAAAGATGGCAGATCCCCCCCCACAGATACGCAGTATTTT. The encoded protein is CASSKDGRSPPTDTQYF.

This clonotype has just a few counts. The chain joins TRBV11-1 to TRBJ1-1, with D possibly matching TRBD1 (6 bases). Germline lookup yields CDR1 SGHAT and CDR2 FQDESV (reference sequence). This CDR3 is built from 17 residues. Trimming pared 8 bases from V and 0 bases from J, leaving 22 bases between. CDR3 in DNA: TGTGCCAGCGGTTTGGACAGTATTTCATTTCTGAACACTGAAGCTTTCTTT. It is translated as CASGLDSISFLNTEAFF.

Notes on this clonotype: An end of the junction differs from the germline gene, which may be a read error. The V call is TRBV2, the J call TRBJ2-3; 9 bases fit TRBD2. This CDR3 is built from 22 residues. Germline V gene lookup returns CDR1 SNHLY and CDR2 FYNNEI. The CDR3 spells CASIPSGGIQEGGFTPLDTQYF. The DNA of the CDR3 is TGTGCTAGCATTCCCAGCGGGGGGATACAAGAGGGGGGTTTTACCCCATTAGATACGCAGTATTTT.

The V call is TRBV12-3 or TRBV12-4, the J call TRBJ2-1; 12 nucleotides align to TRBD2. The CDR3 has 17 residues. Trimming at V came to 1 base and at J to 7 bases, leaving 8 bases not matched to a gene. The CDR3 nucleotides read TGTGCCAGCAGTTTAGGGGCTAGCGGGAGGGCCTGGAATGAGCAGTTCTTC. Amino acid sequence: CASSLGASGRAWNEQFF.

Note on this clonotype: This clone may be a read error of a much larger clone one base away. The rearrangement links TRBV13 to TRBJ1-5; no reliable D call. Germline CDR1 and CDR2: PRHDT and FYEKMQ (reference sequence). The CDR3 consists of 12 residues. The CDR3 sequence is CASGLGIQPQHF. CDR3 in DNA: TGTGCCAGCGGCTTAGGTATTCAGCCCCAGCATTTT.

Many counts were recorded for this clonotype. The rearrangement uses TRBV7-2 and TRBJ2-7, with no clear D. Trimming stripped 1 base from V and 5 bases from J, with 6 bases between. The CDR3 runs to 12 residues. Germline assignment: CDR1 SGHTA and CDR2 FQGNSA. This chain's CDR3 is CASSLGPHEQYF. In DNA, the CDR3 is TGTGCCAGCAGCTTAGGTCCCCACGAGCAGTACTTC.

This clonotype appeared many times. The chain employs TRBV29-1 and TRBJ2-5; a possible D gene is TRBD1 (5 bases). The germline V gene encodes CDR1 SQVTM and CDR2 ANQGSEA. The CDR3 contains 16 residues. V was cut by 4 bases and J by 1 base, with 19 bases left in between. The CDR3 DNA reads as TGCAGCGTTGCTAGGGGTCGGGCGTTGGCCCAAGAGACCCAGTACTTC. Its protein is CSVARGRALAQETQYF.

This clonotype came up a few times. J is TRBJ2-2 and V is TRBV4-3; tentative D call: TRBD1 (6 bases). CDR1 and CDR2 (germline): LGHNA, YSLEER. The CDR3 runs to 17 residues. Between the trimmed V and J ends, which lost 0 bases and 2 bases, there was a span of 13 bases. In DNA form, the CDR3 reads TGCGCCAGCAGCCAAGAGGTGCGGACAGTAAACACCGGGGAGCTGTTTTTT. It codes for CASSQEVRTVNTGELFF.

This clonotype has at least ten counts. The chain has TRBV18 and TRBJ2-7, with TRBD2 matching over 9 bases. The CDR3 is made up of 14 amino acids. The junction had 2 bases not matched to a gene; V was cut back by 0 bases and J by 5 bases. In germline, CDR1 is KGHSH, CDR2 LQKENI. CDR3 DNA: TGTGCCAGCTCACCACCAGCGGGAGGCCACGAGCAGTACTTC. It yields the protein CASSPPAGGHEQYF.

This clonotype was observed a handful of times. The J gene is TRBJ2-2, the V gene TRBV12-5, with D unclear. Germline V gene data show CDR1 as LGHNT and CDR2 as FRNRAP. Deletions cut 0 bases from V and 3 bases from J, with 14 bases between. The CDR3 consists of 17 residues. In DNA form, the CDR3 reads TGTGCTAGTGGTTTGGTACGGACCGACGCGGACACCGGGGAGCTGTTTTTT. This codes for CASGLVRTDADTGELFF.

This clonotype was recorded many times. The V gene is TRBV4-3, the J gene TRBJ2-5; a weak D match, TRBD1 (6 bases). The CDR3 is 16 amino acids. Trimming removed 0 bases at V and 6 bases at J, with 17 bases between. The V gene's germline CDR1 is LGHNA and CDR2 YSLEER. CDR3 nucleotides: TGCGCCAGCAGCCAAGATAATTATCAGGGGAAGCAGACCCAGTACTTC. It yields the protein CASSQDNYQGKQTQYF.

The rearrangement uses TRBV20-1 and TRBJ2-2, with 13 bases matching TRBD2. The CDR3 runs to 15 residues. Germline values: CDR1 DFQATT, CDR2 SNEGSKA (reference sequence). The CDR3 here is CAGTSGERNTGELFF. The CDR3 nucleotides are TGCGCTGGGACTAGCGGGGAAAGGAACACCGGGGAGCTGTTTTTT.

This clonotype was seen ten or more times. The CDR3 sequence: CASPGVFPSTDTQYF. The CDR3 DNA sequence: TGTGCCAGCCCCGGGGTCTTTCCTAGCACAGATACGCAGTATTTT. The chain links TRBV2 to TRBJ2-3; a possible D gene is TRBD2 (5 bases). The CDR3 contains 15 residues. The ends were cut back, 8 bases at V and 0 bases at J, with 15 bases in the middle. From germline, CDR1 is SNHLY and CDR2 FYNNEI.

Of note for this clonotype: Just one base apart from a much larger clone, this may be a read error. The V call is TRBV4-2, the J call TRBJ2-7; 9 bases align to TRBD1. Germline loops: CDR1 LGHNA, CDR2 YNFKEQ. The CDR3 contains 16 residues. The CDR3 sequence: CASGQDGTGPGNEQYF. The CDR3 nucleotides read TGTGCCAGCGGCCAAGATGGGACAGGGCCTGGTAACGAGCAGTACTTC.

For the CDR3, the DNA is TGTGCCAGCAGTTTAGGGACTAGCGTGTCCACAGATACGCAGTATTTT. Translation gives CASSLGTSVSTDTQYF. J is TRBJ2-3 and V is TRBV12-3 or TRBV12-4; 9 bases are a match to TRBD2. The CDR3 is made up of 16 amino acids. Trimming at V came to 1 base and at J to 2 bases, leaving 4 bases not matched to a gene.

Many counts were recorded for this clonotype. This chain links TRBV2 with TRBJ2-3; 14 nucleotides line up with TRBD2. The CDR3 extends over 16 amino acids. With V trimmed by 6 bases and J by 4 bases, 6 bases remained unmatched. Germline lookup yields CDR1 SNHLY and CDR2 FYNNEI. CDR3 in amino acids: CASRRGTSGSPDTQYF. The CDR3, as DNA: TGTGCCAGCAGGAGAGGGACTAGCGGGAGTCCAGATACGCAGTATTTT.

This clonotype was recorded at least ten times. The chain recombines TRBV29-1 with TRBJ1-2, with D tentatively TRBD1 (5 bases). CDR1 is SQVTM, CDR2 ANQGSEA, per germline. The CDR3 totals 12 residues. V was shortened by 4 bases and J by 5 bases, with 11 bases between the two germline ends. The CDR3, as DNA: TGCAGCGTTGTACAGGCAGCATATGGCTACACCTTC. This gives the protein CSVVQAAYGYTF.

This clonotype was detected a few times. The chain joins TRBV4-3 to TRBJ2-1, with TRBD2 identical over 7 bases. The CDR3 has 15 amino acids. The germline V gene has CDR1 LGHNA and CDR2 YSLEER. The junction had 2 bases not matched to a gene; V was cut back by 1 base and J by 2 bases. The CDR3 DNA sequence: TGCGCCAGCAGCCAAGTCCGGGGGGCCTACAATGAGCAGTTCTTC. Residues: CASSQVRGAYNEQFF.

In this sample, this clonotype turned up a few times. The CDR3 DNA reads as TGTGCCAGCACCTTATGGCAGGGCGGGATAGGCGGGGAGCTGTTTTTT. Protein sequence: CASTLWQGGIGGELFF. The gene calls are TRBV27 and TRBJ2-2, with D possibly being TRBD2 (6 bases). Trimming stripped 7 bases from V and 7 bases from J, with 22 bases between. This CDR3 spans 16 amino acids. The germline V gene has CDR1 MNHEY and CDR2 SMNVEV (reference sequence).

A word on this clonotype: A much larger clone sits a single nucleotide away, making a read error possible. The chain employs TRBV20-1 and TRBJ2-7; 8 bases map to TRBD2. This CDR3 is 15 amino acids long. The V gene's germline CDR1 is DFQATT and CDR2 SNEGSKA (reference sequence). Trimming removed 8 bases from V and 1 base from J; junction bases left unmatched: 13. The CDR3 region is CSTTPRGGRSYEQYF. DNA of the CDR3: TGCAGTACTACTCCCCGCGGGGGGAGGTCCTACGAGCAGTACTTC.

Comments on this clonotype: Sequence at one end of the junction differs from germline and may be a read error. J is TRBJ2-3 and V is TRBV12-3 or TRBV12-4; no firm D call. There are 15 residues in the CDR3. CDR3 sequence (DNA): TGTGCCAGCAGTTTAGGTATCAGACTGGCAGATGCGCAGTATTTT. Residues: CASSLGIRLADAQYF.

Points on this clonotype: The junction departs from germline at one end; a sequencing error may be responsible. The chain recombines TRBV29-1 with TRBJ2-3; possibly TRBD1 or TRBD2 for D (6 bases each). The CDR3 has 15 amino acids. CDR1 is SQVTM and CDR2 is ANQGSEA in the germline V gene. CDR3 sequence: CSVELWGDRTDAQYF. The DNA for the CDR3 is TGCAGCGTTGAACTCTGGGGGGACCGGACAGATGCGCAGTATTTT.

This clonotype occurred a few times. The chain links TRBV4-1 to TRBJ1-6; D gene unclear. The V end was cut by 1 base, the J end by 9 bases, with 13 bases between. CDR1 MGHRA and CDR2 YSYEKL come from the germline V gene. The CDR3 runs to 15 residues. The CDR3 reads CASSQGVFRGSPLHF. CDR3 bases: TGCGCCAGCAGCCAAGGGGTTTTTCGCGGTTCACCCCTCCACTTT.

CDR3 nucleotide sequence: TGTGCCTGGAGCACTAGCGCCTCCTACGAGCAGTACTTC. As protein: CAWSTSASYEQYF. The chain links TRBV30 to TRBJ2-7; TRBD2 matches 7 bases. The CDR3 extends over 13 amino acids. Germline V gene data show CDR1 as GTSNPN and CDR2 as SVGIG (reference sequence). The V gene end was trimmed by 3 bases and the J gene end by 0 bases; junction bases not matched to a gene: 2. The full variable domain, rest sourced from reference TRBV30 and TRBJ2-7, is SQTIHQWPATLVQPVGSPLSLECTVEGTSNPNLYWYRQAAGRGLQLLFYSVGIGQISSEVPQNLSASRPQDRQFILSSKKLLLSDSGFYLCAWSTSASYEQYFGPGTRLTVT.